The subject of this entry is one TCR beta chain. The sample comes from a study of T cell repertoires in ileal Crohn's disease. For the study at large: About half received postoperative treatment, about a dozen with thiopurines and 15 to 20 anti-TNF.

Each sample's TCRB immunosequencing used roughly 500 nanograms of biopsy DNA. Sequenced by immunoSEQ multiplex PCR; TCRdb stores in-frame clones only, minus some. Found here are 6,400 or so clones, 83% of them singletons; the top ten hold under 6%. V lost 1 base and J 7 bases, leaving 10 bases between the germline ends. The CDR3 sequence is 14 residues long. Germline loops: CDR1 LNHNV, CDR2 YYDKDF (reference sequence). Sequencing was carried out using ileal tissue. V is TRBV15 and J is TRBJ1-4; a weak D match, TRBD1 (5 bases). The clonotype originates from an adult with Crohn's disease. The CDR3 reads CATSRGREGEKLFF. The DNA of the CDR3 is TGTGCCACCAGCAGAGGCAGGGAAGGTGAAAAACTGTTTTTT.